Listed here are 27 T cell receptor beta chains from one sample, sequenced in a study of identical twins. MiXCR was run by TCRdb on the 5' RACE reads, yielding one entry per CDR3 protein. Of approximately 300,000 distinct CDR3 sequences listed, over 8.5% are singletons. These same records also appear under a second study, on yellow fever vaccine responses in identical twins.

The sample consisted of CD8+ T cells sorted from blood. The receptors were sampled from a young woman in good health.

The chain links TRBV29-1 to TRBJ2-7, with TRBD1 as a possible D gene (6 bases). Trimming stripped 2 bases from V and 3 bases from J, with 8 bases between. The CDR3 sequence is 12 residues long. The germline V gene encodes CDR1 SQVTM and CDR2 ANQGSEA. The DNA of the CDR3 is TGCAGCGTTGAAATAGGGGGCTACGAGCAGTACTTC. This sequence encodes CSVEIGGYEQYF.

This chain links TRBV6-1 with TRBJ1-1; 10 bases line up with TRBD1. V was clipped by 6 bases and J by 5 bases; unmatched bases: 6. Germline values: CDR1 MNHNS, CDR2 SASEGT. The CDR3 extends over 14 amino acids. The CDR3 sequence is CASSPGQGPTEAFF. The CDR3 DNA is TGTGCCAGCAGCCCGGGACAGGGGCCGACTGAAGCTTTCTTT.

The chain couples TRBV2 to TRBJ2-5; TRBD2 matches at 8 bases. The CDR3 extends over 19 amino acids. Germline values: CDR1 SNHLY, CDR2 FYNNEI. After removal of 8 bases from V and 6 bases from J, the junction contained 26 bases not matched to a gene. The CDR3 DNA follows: TGTGCCAGCCACCCGGAGTTTGGACTAGCCCGGGATAGGGGGAAGACCCAGTACTTC. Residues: CASHPEFGLARDRGKTQYF.

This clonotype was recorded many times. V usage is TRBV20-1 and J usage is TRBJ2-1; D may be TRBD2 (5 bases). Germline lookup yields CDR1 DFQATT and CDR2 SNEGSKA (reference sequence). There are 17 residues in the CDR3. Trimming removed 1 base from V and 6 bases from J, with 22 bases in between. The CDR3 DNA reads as TGCAGTGCTAGAGCGAGCCCAAGTGGGTGGGAGTTCAATGAGCAGTTCTTC. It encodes CSARASPSGWEFNEQFF.

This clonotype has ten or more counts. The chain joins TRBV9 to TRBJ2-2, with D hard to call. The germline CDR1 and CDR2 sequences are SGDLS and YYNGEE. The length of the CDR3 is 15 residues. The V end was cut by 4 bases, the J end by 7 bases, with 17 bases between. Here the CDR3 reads CASSLRGPGIGELFF. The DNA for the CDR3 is TGTGCCAGCAGCCTCCGTGGCCCTGGGATCGGGGAGCTGTTTTTT.

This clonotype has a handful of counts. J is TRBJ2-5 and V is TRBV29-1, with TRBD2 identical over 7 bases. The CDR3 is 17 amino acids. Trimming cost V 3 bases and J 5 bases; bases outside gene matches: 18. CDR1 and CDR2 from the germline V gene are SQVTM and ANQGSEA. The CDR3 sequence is CSVDSDQGGRYWETQYF. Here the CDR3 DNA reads TGCAGCGTTGACTCAGACCAGGGAGGGCGGTACTGGGAGACCCAGTACTTC.

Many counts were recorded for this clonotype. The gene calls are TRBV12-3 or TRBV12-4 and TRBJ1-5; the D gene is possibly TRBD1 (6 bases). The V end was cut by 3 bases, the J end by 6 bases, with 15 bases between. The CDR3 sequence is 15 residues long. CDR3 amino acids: CASSFVGGTTQPQHF. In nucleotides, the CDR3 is TGTGCCAGCAGTTTTGTCGGCGGGACAACTCAGCCCCAGCATTTT.

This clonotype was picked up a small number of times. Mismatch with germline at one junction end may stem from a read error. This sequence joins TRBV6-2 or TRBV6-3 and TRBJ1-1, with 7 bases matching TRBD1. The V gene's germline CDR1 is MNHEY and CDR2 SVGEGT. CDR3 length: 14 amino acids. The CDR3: CASSDSPTGKDAFF. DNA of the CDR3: TGTGCCAGCAGTGACTCCCCGACAGGGAAAGATGCTTTCTTT.

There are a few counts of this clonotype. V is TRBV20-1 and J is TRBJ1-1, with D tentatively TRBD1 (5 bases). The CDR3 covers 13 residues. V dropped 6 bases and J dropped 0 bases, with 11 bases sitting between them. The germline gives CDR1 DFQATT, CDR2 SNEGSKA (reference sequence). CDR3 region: CSAFDRLNTEAFF. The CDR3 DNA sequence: TGCAGTGCCTTTGACAGACTGAACACTGAAGCTTTCTTT.

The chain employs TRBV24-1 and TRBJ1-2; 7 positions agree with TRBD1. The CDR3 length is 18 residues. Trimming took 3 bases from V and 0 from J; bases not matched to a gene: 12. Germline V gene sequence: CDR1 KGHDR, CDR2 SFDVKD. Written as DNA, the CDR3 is TGTGCCACCAGTGATCCCGGGACAGCGACAAAAGCTAACTATGGCTACACCTTC. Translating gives CATSDPGTATKANYGYTF.

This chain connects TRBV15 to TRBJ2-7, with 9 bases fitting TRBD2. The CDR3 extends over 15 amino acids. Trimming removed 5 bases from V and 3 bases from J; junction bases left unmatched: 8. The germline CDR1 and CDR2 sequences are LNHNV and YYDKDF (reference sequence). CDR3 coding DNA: TGTGCCACCAGCCGACTAGCGGAGGTTCTCTACGAGCAGTACTTC. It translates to CATSRLAEVLYEQYF.

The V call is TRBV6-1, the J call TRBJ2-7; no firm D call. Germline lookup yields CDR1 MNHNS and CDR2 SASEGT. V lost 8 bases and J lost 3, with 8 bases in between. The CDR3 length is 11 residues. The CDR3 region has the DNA TGTGCCAGCCCTGCAGGCTACGAGCAGTACTTC. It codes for CASPAGYEQYF.

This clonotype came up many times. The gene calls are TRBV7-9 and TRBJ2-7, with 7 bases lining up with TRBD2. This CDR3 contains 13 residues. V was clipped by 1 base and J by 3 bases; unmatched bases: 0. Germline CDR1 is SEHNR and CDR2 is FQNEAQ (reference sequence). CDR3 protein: CASSLVAGYEQYF. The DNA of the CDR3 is TGTGCCAGCAGCTTAGTAGCGGGCTACGAGCAGTACTTC.

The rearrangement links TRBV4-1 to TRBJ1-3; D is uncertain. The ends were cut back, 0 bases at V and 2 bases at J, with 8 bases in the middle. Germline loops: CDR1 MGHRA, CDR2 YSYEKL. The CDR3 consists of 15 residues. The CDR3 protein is CASSQELRTGNTIYF. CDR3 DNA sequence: TGCGCCAGCAGCCAAGAACTGAGAACTGGAAACACCATATATTTT.

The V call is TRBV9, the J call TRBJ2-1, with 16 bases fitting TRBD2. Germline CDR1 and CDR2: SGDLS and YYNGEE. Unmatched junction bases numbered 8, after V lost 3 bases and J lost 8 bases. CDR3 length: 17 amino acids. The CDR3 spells CASSDGTSGGARDEQFF. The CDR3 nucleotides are TGTGCCAGCAGCGACGGGACTAGCGGGGGGGCAAGGGATGAGCAGTTCTTC.

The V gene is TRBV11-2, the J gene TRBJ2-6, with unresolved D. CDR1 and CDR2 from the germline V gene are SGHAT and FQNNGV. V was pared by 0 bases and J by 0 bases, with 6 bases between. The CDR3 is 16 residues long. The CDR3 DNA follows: TGTGCCAGCAGCTTAGAATTGAGCTCTGGGGCCAACGTCCTGACTTTC. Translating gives CASSLELSSGANVLTF.

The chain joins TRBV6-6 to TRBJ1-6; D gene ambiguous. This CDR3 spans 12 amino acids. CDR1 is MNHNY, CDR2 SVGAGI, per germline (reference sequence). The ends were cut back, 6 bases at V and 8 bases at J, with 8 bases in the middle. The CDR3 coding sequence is TGTGCCAGCAGCGATGAGGATTCACCCCTCCACTTT. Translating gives CASSDEDSPLHF.

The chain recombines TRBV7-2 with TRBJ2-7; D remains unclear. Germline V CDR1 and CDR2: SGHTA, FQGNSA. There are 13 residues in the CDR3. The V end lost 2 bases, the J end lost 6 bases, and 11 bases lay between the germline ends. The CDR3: CASSLPLVAEQYF. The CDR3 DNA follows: TGTGCCAGCAGCTTACCCCTAGTGGCCGAGCAGTACTTC.

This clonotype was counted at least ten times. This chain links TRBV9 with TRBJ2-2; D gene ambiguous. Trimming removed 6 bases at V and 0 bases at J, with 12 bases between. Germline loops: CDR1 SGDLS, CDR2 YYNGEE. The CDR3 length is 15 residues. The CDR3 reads CASTRGTANTGELFF. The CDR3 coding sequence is TGTGCCAGCACTCGAGGCACCGCGAACACCGGGGAGCTGTTTTTT.

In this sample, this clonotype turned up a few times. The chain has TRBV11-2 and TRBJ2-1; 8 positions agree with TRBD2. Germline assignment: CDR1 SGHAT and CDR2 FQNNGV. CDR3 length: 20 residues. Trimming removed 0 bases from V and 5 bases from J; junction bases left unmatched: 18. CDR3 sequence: CASSLDSAGDVAGLNNEQFF. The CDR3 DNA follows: TGTGCCAGCAGCTTAGATTCGGCGGGGGACGTAGCGGGACTTAACAATGAGCAGTTCTTC.

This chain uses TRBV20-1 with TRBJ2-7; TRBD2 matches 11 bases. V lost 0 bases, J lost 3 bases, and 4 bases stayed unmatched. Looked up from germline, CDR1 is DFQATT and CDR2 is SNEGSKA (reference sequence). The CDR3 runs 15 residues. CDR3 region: CSARDGTSGLYEQYF. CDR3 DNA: TGCAGTGCTAGAGACGGGACTAGCGGCCTCTACGAGCAGTACTTC.

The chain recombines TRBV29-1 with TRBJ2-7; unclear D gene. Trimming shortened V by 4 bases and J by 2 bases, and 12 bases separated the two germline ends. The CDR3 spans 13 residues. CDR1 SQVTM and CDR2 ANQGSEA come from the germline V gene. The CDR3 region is CSVVVSAPYEQYF. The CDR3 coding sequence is TGCAGCGTTGTGGTGAGTGCCCCCTACGAGCAGTACTTC.

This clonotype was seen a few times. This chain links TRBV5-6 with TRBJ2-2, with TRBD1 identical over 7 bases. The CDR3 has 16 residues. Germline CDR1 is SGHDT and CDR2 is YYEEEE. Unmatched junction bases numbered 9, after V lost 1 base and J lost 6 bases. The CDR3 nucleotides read TGTGCCAGCAGCTTGATCCGGCAGGGGGTCTCCGGGGAGCTGTTTTTT. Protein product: CASSLIRQGVSGELFF.

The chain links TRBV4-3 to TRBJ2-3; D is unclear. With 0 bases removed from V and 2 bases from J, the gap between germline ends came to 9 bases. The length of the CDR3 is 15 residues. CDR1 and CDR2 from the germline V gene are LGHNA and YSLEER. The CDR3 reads CASSQERHYTDTQYF. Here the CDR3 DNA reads TGCGCCAGCAGCCAAGAACGGCACTACACAGATACGCAGTATTTT.

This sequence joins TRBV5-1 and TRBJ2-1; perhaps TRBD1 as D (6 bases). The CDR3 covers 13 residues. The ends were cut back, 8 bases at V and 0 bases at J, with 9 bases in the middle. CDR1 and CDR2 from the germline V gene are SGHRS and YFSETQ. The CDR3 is CARGASSYNEQFF. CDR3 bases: TGCGCCAGGGGGGCGAGCTCCTACAATGAGCAGTTCTTC.

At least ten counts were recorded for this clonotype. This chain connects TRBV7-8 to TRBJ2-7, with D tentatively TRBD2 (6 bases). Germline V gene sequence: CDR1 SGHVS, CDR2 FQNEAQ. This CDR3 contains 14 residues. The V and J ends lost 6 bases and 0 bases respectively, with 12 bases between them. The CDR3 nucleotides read TGTGCCAGCAGTCACCAGGGAGGCTCCTACGAGCAGTACTTC. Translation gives CASSHQGGSYEQYF.

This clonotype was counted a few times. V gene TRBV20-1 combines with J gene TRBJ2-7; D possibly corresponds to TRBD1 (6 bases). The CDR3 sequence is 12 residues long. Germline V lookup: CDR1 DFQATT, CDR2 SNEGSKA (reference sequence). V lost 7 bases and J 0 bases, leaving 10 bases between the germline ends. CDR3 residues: CSDRDNSYEQYF. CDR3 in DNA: TGCAGTGACCGGGACAACTCCTACGAGCAGTACTTC.